This note documents a single T cell receptor beta chain sequence. From germline, CDR1 is SGHNT and CDR2 YENEEA. The CDR3 is 16 residues long. V was clipped by 1 base and J by 5 bases, with 17 bases between them. The data stem from a study of blood T cell repertoires in COVID-19. Study background: Material from acute and convalescent COVID-19 was sourced from the United States, Italy and Spain. The cDNA or gDNA used as material had been derived from T cells, B-cell-depleted T cells, or PBMCs.

How the authors handled the data: The assay estimated nucleated cells by amplifying reference gene primers. This table comes from immunoSEQ multiplex PCR, and its TCRdb copy is limited to in-frame clones, with some not included. That table is the source of V, J and clone size, and D and trimming were worked out from the DNA. The table has 300,000 or so clones, around 90% seen once. The sequence came from a woman aged 40 to 50 with acute or convalescent COVID-19. The rearrangement uses TRBV11-3 and TRBJ2-5; weak D call: TRBD1 (6 bases). Specimen: peripheral blood. CDR3 protein: CASSLGTATPWETQYF. Written as DNA, the CDR3 is TGTGCCAGCAGCTTAGGGACAGCCACCCCTTGGGAGACCCAGTACTTC.